The T cell receptor beta chain under discussion was sequenced for a study of cytomegalovirus exposure and HLA in healthy donors. Notes on the study in general: Productive status was seen about 90% or about 30% of the time for most TCR beta V segments in an earlier analysis.

The PCR was carried out with 60 Vbeta primers and 13 Jbeta primers. This table comes from immunoSEQ multiplex PCR, and its TCRdb copy is limited to in-frame clones, with some not included. This table has some 140,000 clones, 74% appearing once. Germline loops: CDR1 MGHDK, CDR2 SYGVNS. V lost 2 bases, J lost 4 bases, and 15 bases lay in between. The CDR3 is 16 amino acids. Turning to this clone: The target antigen is unknown.

Source material: PBMCs. V usage is TRBV25-1 and J usage is TRBJ1-3; weak D call: TRBD1 (6 bases). The clonotype comes from a young man in good health and CMV-seropositive. The CDR3 loop is CASSELGRGQGNTIYF. In nucleotides, the CDR3 is TGTGCCAGCAGTGAACTTGGCAGGGGCCAGGGAAACACCATATATTTT.